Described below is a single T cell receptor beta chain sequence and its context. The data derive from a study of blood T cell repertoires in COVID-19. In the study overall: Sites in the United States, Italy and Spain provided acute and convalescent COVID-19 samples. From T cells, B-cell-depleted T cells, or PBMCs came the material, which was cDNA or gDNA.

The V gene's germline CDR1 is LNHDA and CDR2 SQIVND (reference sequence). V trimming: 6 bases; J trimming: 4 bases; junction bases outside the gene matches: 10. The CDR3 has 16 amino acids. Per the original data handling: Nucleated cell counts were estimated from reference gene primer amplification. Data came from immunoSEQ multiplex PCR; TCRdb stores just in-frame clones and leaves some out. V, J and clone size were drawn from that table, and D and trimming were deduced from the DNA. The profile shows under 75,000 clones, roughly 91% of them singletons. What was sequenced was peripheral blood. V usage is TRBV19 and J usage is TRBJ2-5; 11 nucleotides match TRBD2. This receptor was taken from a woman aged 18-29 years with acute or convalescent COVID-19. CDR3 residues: CASSPGTSGFLETQYF. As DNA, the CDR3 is TGTGCCAGTAGCCCCGGGACTAGCGGTTTTCTAGAGACCCAGTACTTC.